This T cell receptor (beta chain) was found in a study of T cells in Graves' hyperthyroidism and ophthalmopathy. Looking at the study overall: Before any treatment, at initial diagnosis, peripheral blood was collected.

When ophthalmopathy did not progress within 18 months, Graves' hyperthyroidism was considered stable. The length of the CDR3 is 17 residues. Germline V lookup: CDR1 SGHRS, CDR2 YFSETQ. V lost 3 bases, J lost 0 bases, and 10 bases stayed unmatched. Authors of the study amplified TCR beta CDR3 regions from RNA transcripts. HTBI primers drove first-round RT-PCR of the TCR CDR3. One entry per CDR3 protein, called by TCRdb with MiXCR from the multiplex PCR reads. The data hold about 560,000 distinct CDR3 sequences, with approximately 15% observed a single time. The chain is built from TRBV5-1 and TRBJ2-3, with 7 bases lining up with TRBD1. The sequence was collected from a young woman with Graves' hyperthyroidism. Sequencing was performed on blood. The CDR3 bases are TGCGCCAGCAGCTCCAAGGGGGCAGTAGCTAGCACAGATACGCAGTATTTT. It codes for CASSSKGAVASTDTQYF.